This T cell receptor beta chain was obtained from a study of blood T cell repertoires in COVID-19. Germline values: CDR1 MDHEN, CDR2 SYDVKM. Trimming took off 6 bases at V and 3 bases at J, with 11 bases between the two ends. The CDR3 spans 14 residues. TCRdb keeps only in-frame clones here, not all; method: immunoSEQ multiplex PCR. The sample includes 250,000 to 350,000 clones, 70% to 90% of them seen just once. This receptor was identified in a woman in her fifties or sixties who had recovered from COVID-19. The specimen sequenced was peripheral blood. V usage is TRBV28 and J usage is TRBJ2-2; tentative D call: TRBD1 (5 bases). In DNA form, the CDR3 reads TGTGCCAGCAGAGCAGACAGCTACACCGGGGAGCTGTTTTTT. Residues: CASRADSYTGELFF. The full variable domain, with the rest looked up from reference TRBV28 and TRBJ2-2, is DVKVTQSSRYLVKRTGEKVFLECVQDMDHENMFWYRQDPGLGLRLIYFSYDVKMKEKGDIPEGYSVSREKKERFSLILESASTNQTSMYLCASRADSYTGELFFGEGSRLTVL.